Presented here are 11 T cell receptor beta chains from one specimen sequenced in a study of shared clonotypes between healthy human individuals. TCRdb's copy holds only in-frame clones and misses some; the assay was immunoSEQ multiplex PCR. The top ten clones hold 0.89% of a sample with about a million clones, about 72% of them seen once. Sequencing was done on a sample of memory CD4+ T cells from PBMCs. Regarding subset: CD45RA-negative fraction. Receptors were obtained from a man aged 18 to 29 in good health. Some clones in this sample may be carry-over from other donors' samples.

CDR3 DNA sequence: TGTGCCAGCAGCCGAGCGGGAGACTGGTACGAGCAGTACTTC. Translated: CASSRAGDWYEQYF. The chain recombines TRBV11-2 with TRBJ2-7; 8 bases line up with TRBD2. V was pared by 5 bases and J by 4 bases, with 7 bases of the junction left unmatched. The CDR3 runs to 14 residues. Germline V gives CDR1 SGHAT, CDR2 FQNNGV.

This clone was seen a single time. The J gene is TRBJ2-2, the V gene TRBV15, with D possibly being TRBD2 (6 bases). V gave up 1 base and J gave up 5 bases, with 14 bases separating them. The CDR3 runs to 16 residues. From germline, CDR1 is LNHNV and CDR2 YYDKDF (reference sequence). CDR3 nucleotides: TGTGCCACCAGCAGAGTGGGACTCTTAGGGACCGGGGAGCTGTTTTTT. Translated, it gives CATSRVGLLGTGELFF.

The rearrangement links TRBV6-1 to TRBJ2-3; D unclear. The CDR3 is made up of 15 amino acids. Germline V gene lookup returns CDR1 MNHNS and CDR2 SASEGT. The V end lost 7 bases, the J end lost 3 bases, and 17 bases lay between the germline ends. CDR3 in amino acids: CASILIRLGTDTQYF. As DNA, the CDR3 is TGTGCCAGCATCCTAATAAGGCTTGGTACAGATACGCAGTATTTT.

V usage is TRBV15 and J usage is TRBJ2-1, with D possibly being TRBD1 or TRBD2 (5 bases each). Per germline, CDR1 LNHNV and CDR2 YYDKDF (reference sequence). CDR3 length: 13 residues. The V end lost 2 bases, the J end lost 10 bases, and 12 bases lay between the germline ends. CDR3 in amino acids: CATSRPDEGEQFF. Written as DNA, the CDR3 is TGTGCCACCAGCAGACCTGACGAGGGGGAGCAGTTCTTC.

The chain links TRBV7-6 to TRBJ2-7; 10 nucleotides agree with TRBD2. The trim removed 4 bases at V and 2 bases at J, leaving 5 bases unmatched. The CDR3 length is 15 residues. Germline CDR1 reads SGHVS; CDR2 reads FNYEAQ. The CDR3 region has the DNA TGTGCCAGCAGCTCGTGGACTAGCGGTACCTACGAGCAGTACTTC. Translating gives CASSSWTSGTYEQYF.

This chain joins TRBV20-1 and TRBJ2-1; D ambiguous. Germline CDR1 and CDR2: DFQATT and SNEGSKA (reference sequence). Trimming removed 3 bases at V and 12 bases at J, with 12 bases between. This CDR3 has 11 residues. CDR3 nucleotide sequence: TGCAGTGCTAGGGCAGCAGCGTCGCAGTTCTTC. Amino acids: CSARAAASQFF.

The rearrangement joins TRBV27 to TRBJ1-2, with TRBD1 identical over 8 bases. Trimming took 6 bases from V and 6 from J; bases not matched to a gene: 9. The germline gives CDR1 MNHEY, CDR2 SMNVEV (reference sequence). The CDR3 length is 14 residues. The CDR3 is CASRALGTGHGYTF. CDR3 coding DNA: TGTGCCAGCAGAGCCTTGGGGACAGGTCATGGCTACACCTTC.

CDR3 nucleotides: TGTGCCAGCTCCTGGACAGGGTTGAACACCGGGGAGCTGTTTTTT. Its protein product is CASSWTGLNTGELFF. The chain recombines TRBV27 with TRBJ2-2; TRBD1 matches at 8 bases. J lost 1 base, V lost 8 bases, and 6 bases had no gene match. CDR3 length equals 15 residues. Germline values: CDR1 MNHEY, CDR2 SMNVEV (reference sequence).

The chain employs TRBV4-1 and TRBJ1-4; D is ambiguous. Germline V gene lookup returns CDR1 MGHRA and CDR2 YSYEKL. The CDR3 consists of 13 residues. Between the trimmed V and J ends, which lost 2 bases and 8 bases, there was a span of 9 bases. The CDR3 loop is CASSQLASEKLFF. In DNA form, the CDR3 reads TGCGCCAGCAGCCAATTGGCCAGCGAAAAACTGTTTTTT.

This clone was seen more than once but under ten times. The gene calls are TRBV23-1 and TRBJ2-7; D may correspond to TRBD1 or TRBD2 (5 bases each). TRBV23-1 is identified as an open reading frame with a role that is uncertain. V gave up 3 bases and J gave up 2 bases, with 14 bases separating them. CDR3 size: 15 residues. CDR3 residues: CASSQIRDGAYEQYF. CDR3 DNA: TGCGCCAGCAGTCAGATCCGGGACGGAGCCTACGAGCAGTACTTC.

A note on this clone: Other DNA sequences from this sample encode an identical CDR3 as well. The V and J genes are TRBV15 and TRBJ1-2, with D unclear. Trimming took off 1 base at V and 1 base at J, with 7 bases between the two ends. This CDR3 is 14 amino acids long. Germline-derived CDR1 and CDR2 are LNHNV and YYDKDF (reference sequence). The CDR3 coding sequence is TGTGCCACCAGCAGAGGTGGGGATAACTATGGCTACACCTTC. Amino acids: CATSRGGDNYGYTF.